Sequencing of this T cell receptor beta chain was carried out in a study of blood T cells in healthy people across ages. Notes on the study in general: It was not known whether donors were CMV positive (a possible confounder of expanded clonotype changes).

This clonotype was seen only a few times. The target antigen is unknown. A much larger clone sits a single nucleotide away, making a read error possible. Each donor's blood draw was 8.5 to 10 milliliters of peripheral blood. Every sample had a minimum of 6 million PBMCs isolated. The germline CDR1 and CDR2 sequences are SGHTA and FQGNSA. J lost 10 bases, V lost 1 base, and 12 bases had no gene match. The CDR3 has 16 residues. For the second PCR, which ran for roughly 6 to 12 cycles, a sample-barcoded 5' primer and a J-beta primer mix were used. TCRdb re-analysed the 5' RACE reads in MiXCR, keeping a single row per CDR3 protein. The table has around 900,000 distinct CDR3 sequences, more than 25% seen once; the top ten hold 15% to 20%.

The sequence was collected from an elderly woman in good health. The sample comprised blood. The chain carries TRBV7-2 and TRBJ2-3, with 9 bases that match TRBD2. The CDR3 region has the DNA TGTGCCAGCAGCTTAGTGTGGCGGGGGGGCACCGATGCGCAGTATTTT. Translation gives CASSLVWRGGTDAQYF. Filled out from reference TRBV7-2 and TRBJ2-3, the complete variable domain reads GAGVSQSPSNKVTEKGKDVELRCDPISGHTALYWYRQSLGQGLEFLIYFQGNSAPDKSGLPSDRFSAERTGGSVSTLTIQRTQQEDSAVYLCASSLVWRGGTDAQYFGPGTRLTVL.